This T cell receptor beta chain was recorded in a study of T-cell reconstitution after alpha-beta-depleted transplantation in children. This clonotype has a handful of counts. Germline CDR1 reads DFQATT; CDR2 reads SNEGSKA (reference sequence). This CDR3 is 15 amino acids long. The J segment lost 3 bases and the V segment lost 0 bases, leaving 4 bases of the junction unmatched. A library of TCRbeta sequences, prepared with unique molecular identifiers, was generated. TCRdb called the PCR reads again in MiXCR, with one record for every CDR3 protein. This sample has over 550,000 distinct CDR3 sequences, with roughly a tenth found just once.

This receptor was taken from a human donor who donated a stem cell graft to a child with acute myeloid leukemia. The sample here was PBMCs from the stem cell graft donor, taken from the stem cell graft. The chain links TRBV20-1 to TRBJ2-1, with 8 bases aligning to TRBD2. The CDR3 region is CSARDSLAGYNEQFF. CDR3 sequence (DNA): TGCAGTGCTAGAGATAGTCTAGCGGGCTACAATGAGCAGTTCTTC.